Following are 25 T cell receptor beta chains from one sample sequenced in a study of control samples from healthy donors and cancer patients. The data were produced by immunoSEQ multiplex PCR, yet TCRdb's version contains in-frame clones alone and is incomplete. This repertoire shows about 190,000 clones, approximately 90% found once; its top ten account for 1.5% to 2%. The sequenced sample consisted of blood. The receptor set was obtained from a man younger than 45 in good health.

The chain employs TRBV4-2 and TRBJ2-3; 10 bases agree with TRBD1. The CDR3 length is 17 residues. Germline CDR1 LGHNA, CDR2 YNFKEQ. Trimming cost V 0 bases and J 3 bases; bases outside gene matches: 6. CDR3 amino acids: CASSQETRGQGTDTQYF. CDR3 bases: TGTGCCAGCAGCCAAGAGACACGGGGACAGGGGACAGATACGCAGTATTTT.

The chain employs TRBV18 and TRBJ2-7; D is possibly TRBD1 (6 bases). The CDR3 is 11 amino acids. Germline CDR1 is KGHSH and CDR2 is LQKENI. V was clipped by 6 bases and J by 7 bases, with 10 bases between them. As DNA, the CDR3 is TGTGCCAGCTCTCACGGACAGGAGCAGTACTTC. The encoded protein is CASSHGQEQYF.

The chain recombines TRBV4-2 with TRBJ1-1; TRBD1 is a possible D gene (5 bases). The CDR3 totals 14 residues. The germline V gene has CDR1 LGHNA and CDR2 YNFKEQ. Trimming took off 4 bases at V and 3 bases at J, with 12 bases between the two ends. The CDR3 region has the DNA TGTGCCAGCAGCCCCGGACAACGGTACACTGAAGCTTTCTTT. Amino acids: CASSPGQRYTEAFF.

The chain combines TRBV5-1 with TRBJ2-1; tentatively, D is TRBD1 (8 bases). This CDR3 is 17 amino acids long. Germline CDR1 reads SGHRS; CDR2 reads YFSETQ. Trimming left V 4 bases short and J 2 bases short, with 19 bases between. Here the CDR3 reads CASSLQTGGVTYNEQFF. Here the CDR3 DNA reads TGCGCCAGCAGCCTACAAACAGGGGGGGTCACCTACAATGAGCAGTTCTTC.

The V gene is TRBV3-1 (or the pseudogene TRBV3-2), the J gene TRBJ2-3, with a weak D call TRBD2 (7 bases). CDR1 is LGHDT, CDR2 YNNKEL, per germline (reference sequence). The CDR3 has 16 amino acids. V was clipped by 5 bases and J by 7 bases, with 22 bases between them. CDR3 DNA sequence: TGTGCCAGCAGCGGACCTGCGCGGGGGCGATCGCATACGCAGTATTTT. It specifies CASSGPARGRSHTQYF.

The chain employs TRBV6-5 and TRBJ1-5, with 7 bases matching TRBD1. The CDR3 spans 14 residues. Per germline, CDR1 MNHEY and CDR2 SVGAGI. The V segment lost 6 bases and the J segment 2 bases; nucleotides outside the gene matches: 4. The CDR3 reads CASRAQGGNQPQHF. The CDR3 region has the DNA TGTGCCAGCAGGGCTCAGGGGGGCAATCAGCCCCAGCATTTT.

The chain couples TRBV9 to TRBJ1-1; 10 positions match TRBD1. Germline assignment: CDR1 SGDLS and CDR2 YYNGEE. V was pared by 4 bases and J by 3 bases, with 6 bases of the junction left unmatched. There are 15 residues in the CDR3. The CDR3 sequence is CASSKRQGADTEAFF. In nucleotides, the CDR3 is TGTGCCAGCAGCAAACGACAGGGGGCGGACACTGAAGCTTTCTTT.

The V and J genes are TRBV5-1 and TRBJ2-7, with 7 nucleotides matching TRBD1. The CDR3 is 15 residues long. The V segment lost 0 bases and the J segment 1 base; nucleotides outside the gene matches: 4. Germline assignment: CDR1 SGHRS and CDR2 YFSETQ. CDR3 DNA: TGCGCCAGCAGCTTGGTCCAGGGGGAATCCTACGAGCAGTACTTC. Translation: CASSLVQGESYEQYF. Combining the CDR3 with reference TRBV5-1 and TRBJ2-7 gives the whole variable domain KAGVTQTPRYLIKTRGQQVTLSCSPISGHRSVSWYQQTPGQGLQFLFEYFSETQRNKGNFPGRFSGRQFSNSRSEMNVSTLELGDSALYLCASSLVQGESYEQYFGPGTRLTVT.

A note on this clone: At the DNA level, this CDR3 is encoded by other sequences in the same sample as well. The CDR3 nucleotides are TGTGCCAGCAGTTCAGGAAATCAGCCCCAGCATTTT. Amino acid sequence: CASSSGNQPQHF. The gene calls are TRBV12-3 or TRBV12-4 and TRBJ1-5, with D unclear. CDR3 length equals 12 residues. The V end was cut by 4 bases, the J end by 4 bases, with 5 bases between.

This rearrangement joins TRBV5-6 to TRBJ1-2; a weak D match, TRBD1 (6 bases). Trimming took off 0 bases at V and 0 bases at J, with 12 bases between the two ends. Germline assignment: CDR1 SGHDT and CDR2 YYEEEE. The CDR3 extends over 16 amino acids. CDR3 DNA sequence: TGTGCCAGCAGCTTGGCAGGGGAAAACCCTAACTATGGCTACACCTTC. Translation: CASSLAGENPNYGYTF.

This clone appeared once. The chain uses TRBV14 and TRBJ1-3; 7 positions agree with TRBD1. CDR3 size: 15 residues. V was pared by 0 bases and J by 7 bases, with 6 bases of the junction left unmatched. The germline gives CDR1 SGHDN, CDR2 FVKESK. CDR3 protein: CASSQDMRGRNTIYF. CDR3 DNA: TGTGCCAGCAGCCAAGATATGAGGGGGCGGAACACCATATATTTT.

The gene calls are TRBV7-9 and TRBJ2-3; 11 bases agree with TRBD2. The CDR3 is 16 residues long. Losses at the gene ends were 5 bases for V and 2 bases for J; bases not matched to a gene: 6. Germline-derived CDR1 and CDR2 are SEHNR and FQNEAQ (reference sequence). CDR3 amino acids: CASSLISGGATDTQYF. CDR3 nucleotide sequence: TGTGCCAGCAGCCTAATTAGCGGGGGGGCCACAGATACGCAGTATTTT.

This chain joins TRBV9 and TRBJ1-1; TRBD1 agrees at 7 bases. This CDR3 has 15 amino acids. V was pared by 5 bases and J by 3 bases, with 10 bases of the junction left unmatched. Germline V gene sequence: CDR1 SGDLS, CDR2 YYNGEE. The CDR3 reads CASSRLGRGDTEAFF. The CDR3 region has the DNA TGTGCCAGCAGTCGTCTGGGCAGGGGGGACACTGAAGCTTTCTTT.

The chain links TRBV6-5 to TRBJ1-3; 9 bases align to TRBD1. Losses at the gene ends were 4 bases for V and 5 bases for J; bases not matched to a gene: 9. The V gene's germline CDR1 is MNHEY and CDR2 SVGAGI. The CDR3 sequence is 16 residues long. The CDR3 loop is CASSSSGTGLRNTIYF. Written as DNA, the CDR3 is TGTGCCAGCAGTTCCTCCGGGACAGGGCTTAGAAACACCATATATTTT.

The V and J genes are TRBV19 and TRBJ2-3; TRBD1 is a possible D gene (6 bases). Between the trimmed V and J ends, which lost 7 bases and 11 bases, there was a span of 19 bases. Germline values: CDR1 LNHDA, CDR2 SQIVND (reference sequence). The CDR3 extends over 13 amino acids. The DNA of the CDR3 is TGTGCCAGTACGGGGACATCTTTCTATAGGCAGTATTTT. Translating gives CASTGTSFYRQYF. Full variable domain (rest looked up from reference TRBV19 and TRBJ2-3): DGGITQSPKYLFRKEGQNVTLSCEQNLNHDAMYWYRQDPGQGLRLIYYSQIVNDFQKGDIAEGYSVSREKKESFPLTVTSAQKNPTAFYLCASTGTSFYRQYFGPGTRLTVL.

The V gene is TRBV11-2, the J gene TRBJ2-7; tentatively, D is TRBD1 (6 bases). Germline CDR1 is SGHAT and CDR2 is FQNNGV. The CDR3 has 13 amino acids. Trimming left V 8 bases short and J 4 bases short, with 15 bases between. The CDR3 reads CASGRQVLYEQYF. The CDR3 nucleotides are TGTGCCAGCGGAAGACAGGTATTATACGAGCAGTACTTC.

The rearrangement joins TRBV10-3 to TRBJ2-3; D remains unclear. This CDR3 has 11 residues. Germline V gene data show CDR1 as ENHRY and CDR2 as SYGVKD. The V end was cut by 2 bases, the J end by 6 bases, with 3 bases between. Written as DNA, the CDR3 is TGTGCCATCAGTGAGGCGGATACGCAGTATTTT. It yields the protein CAISEADTQYF.

A single count supports this clone. The rearrangement joins TRBV21-1 to TRBJ2-7; the D call in the table, TRBD1, was not verified against the DNA. TRBV21-1 is described as a pseudogene. The CDR3 consists of 16 residues. CDR3 in amino acids: CASSKWRQGVRYEQYF. CDR3 DNA: TGTGCCAGCAGCAAGTGGAGACAGGGTGTAAGGTACGAGCAGTACTTC.

The gene calls are TRBV29-1 and TRBJ2-2; no definite D call. Per the germline V gene, CDR1 is SQVTM and CDR2 is ANQGSEA. V lost 5 bases to trimming and J lost 0 bases, with 7 bases between them. The CDR3 spans 13 residues. The CDR3 DNA reads TGCAGCGTTCGTCCCTCGAACACCGGGGAGCTGTTTTTT. Its translation is CSVRPSNTGELFF.

The chain recombines TRBV18 with TRBJ2-1; the D is unclear. The CDR3 sequence is 15 residues long. V dropped 2 bases and J dropped 6 bases, with 14 bases sitting between them. Germline-derived CDR1 and CDR2 are KGHSH and LQKENI. In DNA, the CDR3 is TGTGCCAGCTCACCAGTTCCTGAGGACCGCAATGAGCAGTTCTTC. Its translation is CASSPVPEDRNEQFF.

The chain employs TRBV10-2 and TRBJ2-3, with D possibly matching TRBD2 (5 bases). CDR1 is WSHSY, CDR2 SAAADI, per germline. The CDR3 runs 18 residues. The V end was cut by 3 bases, the J end by 1 base, with 20 bases between. In nucleotides, the CDR3 is TGCGCCAGCAGTGACTTGGCGGGCAGCCAACTCCGCACAGATACGCAGTATTTT. Protein sequence: CASSDLAGSQLRTDTQYF.

This clone appeared a single time. The chain links TRBV12-3 or TRBV12-4 to TRBJ1-5; D is perhaps TRBD1 (5 bases). The germline V and J ends were trimmed by 8 bases and 1 base, with 9 bases remaining between them. This CDR3 comprises 13 residues. CDR3 sequence: CASRGRSNQPQHF. The CDR3 DNA sequence: TGTGCCAGCCGGGGACGGAGCAATCAGCCCCAGCATTTT.

As DNA, the CDR3 is TGTGCCAGCAGCTTACTCGGGGCAGACGCTAATGAAAAACTGTTTTTT. Protein product: CASSLLGADANEKLFF. The chain links TRBV5-4 to TRBJ1-4, with TRBD1 as a possible D gene (5 bases). Germline V CDR1 and CDR2: SGHNT, YYREEE (reference sequence). V was clipped by 2 bases and J by 3 bases, with 14 bases between them. There are 16 residues in the CDR3.

Many counts were recorded for this clone. J is TRBJ1-4 and V is TRBV6-5, with TRBD1 identical over 7 bases. Trimming cost V 5 bases and J 10 bases; bases outside gene matches: 10. The CDR3 totals 14 residues. CDR1 MNHEY and CDR2 SVGAGI come from the germline V gene. CDR3 sequence: CASSPDRERGKLFF. CDR3 nucleotides: TGTGCCAGCAGTCCCGACAGGGAAAGGGGAAAACTGTTTTTT.

The chain combines TRBV30 with TRBJ1-1; TRBD1 might be the D (6 bases). Per the germline V gene, CDR1 is GTSNPN and CDR2 is SVGIG (reference sequence). This CDR3 has 15 amino acids. V was trimmed by 0 bases and J by 0 bases, leaving 11 bases between them. CDR3 nucleotide sequence: TGTGCCTGGAGTGTATATCAGGGGTTGAACACTGAAGCTTTCTTT. Translating gives CAWSVYQGLNTEAFF. Complete variable domain (other parts from reference TRBV30 and TRBJ1-1): SQTIHQWPATLVQPVGSPLSLECTVEGTSNPNLYWYRQAAGRGLQLLFYSVGIGQISSEVPQNLSASRPQDRQFILSSKKLLLSDSGFYLCAWSVYQGLNTEAFFGQGTRLTVV.